This TCR beta chain was found in a study of CD4+ T cells in melanoma. Sequencing used immunoSEQ multiplex PCR; TCRdb keeps in-frame clones, though not all of them. The data show roughly 13,000 clones, about 80% seen once. V lost 5 bases and J lost 2, with 10 bases in between. Per the germline V gene, CDR1 is KGHSH and CDR2 is LQKENI. The CDR3 loop spans 13 amino acids. Study-wide findings and caveats: Reportedly, melanoma neoantigen-specific CD4+ T cells showed varied differentiation states. CD8+ T cell, macrophage and B cell function reportedly correlated with neoantigen-specific CD4+ T cells.

In regard to this clone: Antigen specificity is unknown.

The TCR comes from a human donor with melanoma. The V gene is TRBV18, the J gene TRBJ2-7, with D tentatively TRBD1 (7 bases). Sequencing input: cells from a culture (not recorded whether cultured in vitro). As DNA, the CDR3 is TGTGCCAGCTCAGCGGGACAGACCTACGAGCAGTACTTC. As protein: CASSAGQTYEQYF.